These 16 T cell receptor beta chains share one sample of origin, sequenced in a study of Ad26.COV2.S vaccination and SARS-CoV-2 variants. Assay used: immunoSEQ multiplex PCR; TCRdb lists only in-frame clones, some missing. Among about 390,000 clones listed, more than 85% were seen once. Treatment of the sample: roughly 19 received Ad26.COV2.S at low or high dose, single or two shots; 5 received placebo; per-sample allocation not given. On day 63 after the first injection, vaccine and placebo recipients gave samples. This sample comprised peripheral blood, obtained in a trial of Ad26.COV2.S vaccine versus placebo. These receptors came from a person aged 18 to 65 who received the Ad26.COV2.S COVID-19 vaccine or a placebo.

The rearrangement uses TRBV7-9 and TRBJ2-1, with D maybe TRBD2 (6 bases). From germline, CDR1 is SEHNR and CDR2 FQNEAQ (reference sequence). The CDR3 contains 18 residues. The V and J ends lost 9 bases and 8 bases respectively, with 32 bases between them. DNA of the CDR3: TGTGCCAGTCGGTCCCGGGACTCCCGACGAAAGGTTTCGGATGAGCAGTTCTTC. It specifies CASRSRDSRRKVSDEQFF. The complete variable domain, with remaining parts taken from reference TRBV7-9 and TRBJ2-1, reads DTGVSQNPRHKITKRGQNVTFRCDPISEHNRLYWYRQTLGQGPEFLTYFQNEAQLEKSRLLSDRFSAERPKGSFSTLEIQRTEQGDSAMYLCASRSRDSRRKVSDEQFFGPGTRLTVL.

The table lists this clone with a count of one. The chain has TRBV25-1 and TRBJ1-2; D is perhaps TRBD1 (6 bases). Germline V gene data show CDR1 as MGHDK and CDR2 as SYGVNS. The CDR3 sequence is 11 residues long. V lost 6 bases and J lost 5, with 7 bases in between. This CDR3 is CASSQGYGYTF. The DNA for the CDR3 is TGTGCCAGCAGCCAGGGGTATGGCTACACCTTC.

This clone came up once. The chain uses TRBV6-5 and TRBJ2-2; D might be TRBD1 or TRBD2, each matching 6 bases. CDR1 is MNHEY, CDR2 SVGAGI, per germline. CDR3 length: 15 amino acids. The V end lost 4 bases, the J end lost 0 bases, and 9 bases lay between the germline ends. CDR3 DNA: TGTGCCAGCAGTTCCGGGGGCCCGAACACCGGGGAGCTGTTTTTT. It codes for CASSSGGPNTGELFF.

The chain combines TRBV10-2 with TRBJ1-3; 7 bases map to TRBD1. The CDR3 sequence is 15 residues long. The V gene's germline CDR1 is WSHSY and CDR2 SAAADI. The J segment lost 2 bases and the V segment lost 7 bases, leaving 8 bases of the junction unmatched. CDR3 protein: CASKRDSSPGNTIYF. In DNA form, the CDR3 reads TGCGCCAGCAAAAGGGACAGCTCCCCTGGAAACACCATATATTTT.

This rearrangement joins TRBV7-8 to TRBJ1-2; 9 positions match TRBD1. The CDR3 loop spans 10 amino acids. CDR1 and CDR2 (germline): SGHVS, FQNEAQ. V trimming: 5 bases; J trimming: 14 bases; junction bases outside the gene matches: 3. CDR3 sequence reads: CASSLGTGTF. The DNA of the CDR3 is TGTGCCAGCAGCCTAGGGACAGGGACCTTC.

V gene TRBV6-5 combines with J gene TRBJ1-2; TRBD1 matches at 9 bases. The germline V gene has CDR1 MNHEY and CDR2 SVGAGI. This CDR3 has 15 residues. V was pared by 1 base and J by 3 bases, with 3 bases of the junction left unmatched. CDR3 loop: CASSYFRDRDYGYTF. CDR3 coding DNA: TGTGCCAGCAGTTACTTCCGGGACAGGGACTATGGCTACACCTTC.

Regarding this clone: At the DNA level, this CDR3 is encoded by other sequences in the same sample as well. The CDR3, as DNA: TGTGCCAGCAGTAAAACCGGGGGCACTGAAGCTTTCTTT. Amino acid sequence: CASSKTGGTEAFF. V gene TRBV7-9 combines with J gene TRBJ1-1; tentatively, D is TRBD1 (5 bases). The length of the CDR3 is 13 residues. V was pared by 6 bases and J by 4 bases, with 12 bases between. CDR1 is SEHNR and CDR2 is FQNEAQ in the germline V gene (reference sequence).

The V call is TRBV2, the J call TRBJ1-5; no clear D. Germline V CDR1 and CDR2: SNHLY, FYNNEI. There are 12 residues in the CDR3. The germline V and J ends were trimmed by 3 bases and 5 bases, with 5 bases remaining between them. CDR3 sequence reads: CASSELDQPQHF. CDR3 DNA sequence: TGTGCCAGCAGTGAGCTGGATCAGCCCCAGCATTTT.

A single count supports this clone. The same CDR3 is also encoded by other DNA sequences in this sample. The genes are TRBV2 and TRBJ1-2, with 7 bases lining up with TRBD1. Germline trimming cut 6 bases from V and 2 bases from J; bases unmatched to any gene: 3. CDR1 and CDR2 (germline): SNHLY, FYNNEI. The CDR3 consists of 13 residues. The chain's CDR3 is CASSEQGNYGYTF. The CDR3 nucleotides are TGTGCCAGCAGCGAACAGGGGAACTATGGCTACACCTTC.

This chain uses TRBV7-9 with TRBJ1-2; D is undetermined. Germline CDR1 reads SEHNR; CDR2 reads FQNEAQ (reference sequence). The length of the CDR3 is 15 residues. V was clipped by 1 base and J by 6 bases, with 15 bases between them. The chain's CDR3 is CASSLGFSPRDGYTF. CDR3 nucleotide sequence: TGTGCCAGCAGCTTAGGCTTCTCCCCGAGGGATGGCTACACCTTC.

The V and J genes are TRBV27 and TRBJ2-3; TRBD2 matches 11 bases. Germline V gives CDR1 MNHEY, CDR2 SMNVEV (reference sequence). V shed 4 bases and J 4 bases; nucleotides not matched to a gene: 7. The CDR3 covers 16 residues. Here the CDR3 reads CASSSIAGGPPDTQYF. The CDR3 region has the DNA TGTGCCAGCAGTTCGATAGCGGGGGGGCCCCCAGATACGCAGTATTTT.

The V gene is TRBV5-5, the J gene TRBJ1-5; a possible D gene is TRBD1 (6 bases). The CDR3 runs 16 residues. Trimming took 4 bases from V and 5 from J, leaving 19 bases between them. Germline values: CDR1 SGHKS, CDR2 YYEKEE (reference sequence). The CDR3 spells CASSPGGGNPYQPQHF. The CDR3 DNA reads TGTGCCAGCAGCCCCGGGGGGGGCAACCCCTATCAGCCCCAGCATTTT.

The table lists this clone with a few counts. The same CDR3 can be traced to other DNA sequences in this sample. The J gene is TRBJ1-1, the V gene TRBV7-9; unclear D gene. This CDR3 spans 13 amino acids. The V end was cut by 1 base, the J end by 1 base, with 4 bases between. In germline, CDR1 is SEHNR, CDR2 FQNEAQ (reference sequence). CDR3 sequence reads: CASSLGSNTEAFF. CDR3 DNA sequence: TGTGCCAGCAGCTTAGGGTCGAACACTGAAGCTTTCTTT.

The V gene is TRBV10-2, the J gene TRBJ1-5, with D possibly matching TRBD1 (5 bases). Trimming pared 3 bases from V and 3 bases from J, leaving 9 bases between. The CDR3 length is 14 residues. Germline loops: CDR1 WSHSY, CDR2 SAAADI. This chain's CDR3 is CASSDRGYNQPQHF. CDR3 DNA: TGCGCCAGCAGTGATAGGGGTTACAATCAGCCCCAGCATTTT.

This chain links TRBV7-8 with TRBJ2-3; D tentatively fits TRBD1 or TRBD2 (5 bases each). Germline V lookup: CDR1 SGHVS, CDR2 FQNEAQ. The CDR3 spans 14 residues. V was shortened by 5 bases and J by 6 bases, with 15 bases between the two germline ends. The chain's CDR3 is CASSTTGATDTQYF. The CDR3 DNA reads as TGTGCCAGCAGCACCACCGGGGCTACCGATACGCAGTATTTT.

The chain carries TRBV4-1 and TRBJ1-4; D is unclear. CDR3 length equals 15 residues. The V end lost 1 base, the J end lost 8 bases, and 14 bases lay between the germline ends. Germline CDR1 is MGHRA and CDR2 is YSYEKL. CDR3 DNA sequence: TGCGCCAGCAGCCAAGTGTCGACGGGTGAGGAAAAACTGTTTTTT. It translates to CASSQVSTGEEKLFF.